Listed below are T cell receptor beta chains from one sample, sequenced in a study of blood T cell repertoires in COVID-19. The protocol was immunoSEQ multiplex PCR, while the TCRdb copy is restricted to in-frame clones and leaves out a portion. The sample carries roughly 120,000 clones, 75% to 90% recorded once. The sequencing sample was made of peripheral blood. Every receptor here comes from a woman in her forties with acute or convalescent COVID-19. Each CDR3 is given with its conserved first and last residue. Fields, in order: V gene, J gene, D gene, clone size, CDR3 protein, CDR3 DNA. D genes are given only for firm matches. Clone size is given for some rows only: seen once, a few or many times, or a class if the clone is expanded.

v_gene: TRBV6-5; j_gene: TRBJ1-2; d_gene: NA; abundance: NA; CDR3aa: CASSKGRDGYTF; CDR3nt: TGTGCCAGCAGCAAAGGGCGGGATGGCTACACCTTC
v_gene: TRBV3-1/TRBV3-2; j_gene: TRBJ2-2; d_gene: NA; abundance: NA; CDR3aa: CASSQRVGSGELFF; CDR3nt: TGTGCCAGCAGCCAGCGGGTGGGATCCGGGGAGCTGTTTTTT
v_gene: TRBV7-3; j_gene: TRBJ2-7; d_gene: TRBD2; abundance: NA; CDR3aa: CASSLTSGGSYEQYF; CDR3nt: TGTGCCAGCAGCCTGACTAGCGGGGGGTCCTACGAGCAGTACTTC
v_gene: TRBV15; j_gene: TRBJ2-1; d_gene: TRBD1; abundance: NA; CDR3aa: CATSPGQTNNEQFF; CDR3nt: TGTGCCACCTCTCCGGGACAGACGAACAATGAGCAGTTCTTC
v_gene: TRBV6-6; j_gene: TRBJ1-1; d_gene: NA; abundance: NA; CDR3aa: CASSYSTVTEAFF; CDR3nt: TGTGCCAGCAGTTACTCGACAGTCACTGAAGCTTTCTTT
v_gene: TRBV7-6; j_gene: TRBJ2-3; d_gene: TRBD2; abundance: NA; CDR3aa: CASSPLGLAGANTQYF; CDR3nt: TGTGCCAGCAGCCCTCTAGGACTAGCGGGGGCTAATACGCAGTATTTT
v_gene: TRBV7-9; j_gene: TRBJ1-4; d_gene: NA; abundance: NA; CDR3aa: CASSFPTGTDEKLFF; CDR3nt: TGTGCCAGCAGCTTCCCGACAGGTACTGATGAAAAACTGTTTTTT
v_gene: TRBV30; j_gene: TRBJ1-5; d_gene: NA; abundance: NA; CDR3aa: CAWSHSSNSNQPQHF; CDR3nt: TGTGCCTGGAGTCACAGTTCTAATAGCAATCAGCCCCAGCATTTT
v_gene: TRBV5-1; j_gene: TRBJ2-3; d_gene: TRBD2; abundance: NA; CDR3aa: CATKLAGAGDTQYF; CDR3nt: TGCGCCACCAAACTAGCGGGGGCCGGAGATACGCAGTATTTT
v_gene: TRBV18; j_gene: TRBJ1-1; d_gene: TRBD1; abundance: NA; CDR3aa: CASSRGGTGNTEAFF; CDR3nt: TGTGCCAGCTCGCGGGGAGGGACAGGAAACACTGAAGCTTTCTTT
v_gene: TRBV30; j_gene: TRBJ1-1; d_gene: NA; abundance: NA; CDR3aa: CAWSVTANTEAFF; CDR3nt: TGTGCCTGGAGTGTAACAGCGAACACTGAAGCTTTCTTT
v_gene: TRBV5-8; j_gene: TRBJ1-6; d_gene: TRBD1; abundance: NA; CDR3aa: CASSAVTGPNNSPLHF; CDR3nt: TGTGCCAGCAGCGCCGTGACAGGGCCTAATAATTCACCCCTCCACTTT
v_gene: TRBV7-2; j_gene: TRBJ2-1; d_gene: TRBD2; abundance: few; CDR3aa: CASSKGAGVIYNEQFF; CDR3nt: TGTGCCAGCAGCAAAGGAGCGGGGGTGATCTACAATGAGCAGTTCTTC
v_gene: TRBV29-1; j_gene: TRBJ1-1; d_gene: NA; abundance: NA; CDR3aa: CTLGGTEAFF; CDR3nt: TGCACCTTAGGGGGTACTGAAGCTTTCTTT
v_gene: TRBV5-5; j_gene: TRBJ2-7; d_gene: TRBD2; abundance: NA; CDR3aa: CASSQLAGGYEQYF; CDR3nt: TGTGCCAGCAGCCAACTAGCGGGGGGCTACGAGCAGTACTTC
v_gene: TRBV3-1/TRBV3-2; j_gene: TRBJ2-7; d_gene: NA; abundance: NA; CDR3aa: CASSRRDLAYEQYF; CDR3nt: TGTGCCAGCAGCCGCCGGGACTTAGCCTACGAGCAGTACTTC
v_gene: TRBV9; j_gene: TRBJ1-2; d_gene: TRBD1; abundance: NA; CDR3aa: CASGGGQGVLINGYTF; CDR3nt: TGTGCCAGCGGCGGGGGACAGGGGGTATTGATCAATGGCTACACCTTC
v_gene: TRBV5-4; j_gene: TRBJ1-1; d_gene: NA; abundance: NA; CDR3aa: CASSSAGGGNTEAFF; CDR3nt: TGTGCCAGCAGCTCGGCGGGAGGGGGTAACACTGAAGCTTTCTTT
v_gene: TRBV25-1; j_gene: TRBJ1-2; d_gene: NA; abundance: NA; CDR3aa: CASSDHRGGAHGYTF; CDR3nt: TGTGCCAGCAGTGACCATCGCGGGGGTGCCCATGGCTACACCTTC
v_gene: TRBV12-3/TRBV12-4; j_gene: TRBJ2-7; d_gene: NA; abundance: NA; CDR3aa: CASRLQGEQYF; CDR3nt: TGTGCCAGCCGTCTCCAGGGGGAGCAGTACTTC
v_gene: TRBV27; j_gene: TRBJ1-5; d_gene: NA; abundance: NA; CDR3aa: CASSLTLGLNQPQHF; CDR3nt: TGTGCCAGCAGTTTAACTCTCGGTCTGAATCAGCCCCAGCATTTT
v_gene: TRBV6-6; j_gene: TRBJ1-5; d_gene: NA; abundance: few; CDR3aa: CASRDGHFNQPQHF; CDR3nt: TGTGCCAGCAGGGACGGACACTTCAATCAGCCCCAGCATTTT
v_gene: TRBV9; j_gene: TRBJ2-3; d_gene: NA; abundance: NA; CDR3aa: CASSVEVGTQYF; CDR3nt: TGTGCCAGCAGCGTAGAAGTCGGTACGCAGTATTTT
v_gene: TRBV10-1; j_gene: TRBJ1-5; d_gene: TRBD1; abundance: NA; CDR3aa: CASSHGQGTNQPQHF; CDR3nt: TGCGCCAGCAGCCACGGACAGGGCACCAATCAGCCCCAGCATTTT
v_gene: TRBV18; j_gene: TRBJ1-1; d_gene: TRBD1; abundance: NA; CDR3aa: CASSPLEKGGRGTEAFF; CDR3nt: TGTGCCAGCTCACCACTCGAAAAAGGGGGCAGGGGCACTGAAGCTTTCTTT
v_gene: TRBV6-5; j_gene: TRBJ2-3; d_gene: NA; abundance: once; CDR3aa: CASRSPRGTDTQYF; CDR3nt: TGTGCCAGCCGCTCCCCGCGGGGCACAGATACGCAGTATTTT
v_gene: TRBV7-2; j_gene: TRBJ2-3; d_gene: TRBD2; abundance: NA; CDR3aa: CASTPRGLAGAGDTQYF; CDR3nt: TGTGCCAGCACCCCTAGGGGACTAGCGGGGGCCGGAGATACGCAGTATTTT
v_gene: TRBV30; j_gene: TRBJ2-2; d_gene: TRBD1; abundance: NA; CDR3aa: CAWSALHDRQGTGELFF; CDR3nt: TGTGCCTGGAGTGCCCTCCACGACAGACAGGGCACCGGGGAGCTGTTTTTT
v_gene: TRBV5-5; j_gene: TRBJ2-7; d_gene: TRBD1; abundance: NA; CDR3aa: CASSSGQAVYYEQYF; CDR3nt: TGTGCCAGCAGCTCGGGACAGGCAGTTTACTACGAGCAGTACTTC
v_gene: TRBV5-4; j_gene: TRBJ2-5; d_gene: NA; abundance: NA; CDR3aa: CASSAAAVQETQYF; CDR3nt: TGTGCCAGCAGTGCCGCGGCGGTACAAGAGACCCAGTACTTC
v_gene: TRBV3-1/TRBV3-2; j_gene: TRBJ2-7; d_gene: TRBD2; abundance: NA; CDR3aa: CASSQGISGASYEQYF; CDR3nt: TGTGCCAGCAGCCAAGGTATTAGCGGGGCATCCTACGAGCAGTACTTC
v_gene: TRBV12-3/TRBV12-4; j_gene: TRBJ2-1; d_gene: NA; abundance: NA; CDR3aa: CASTLVGLNEQFF; CDR3nt: TGTGCCAGCACCTTAGTGGGGCTCAATGAGCAGTTCTTC
v_gene: TRBV21-1; j_gene: TRBJ2-4; d_gene: NA; abundance: NA; CDR3aa: CAKDRSPKAKNIQYF; CDR3nt: TGTGCCAAAGACAGGTCCCCTAAGGCCAAAAACATTCAGTACTTC
v_gene: TRBV30; j_gene: TRBJ1-5; d_gene: NA; abundance: NA; CDR3aa: CAWTGTPNQPQHF; CDR3nt: TGTGCCTGGACCGGGACACCTAATCAGCCCCAGCATTTT
v_gene: TRBV6-5; j_gene: TRBJ1-6; d_gene: TRBD1; abundance: NA; CDR3aa: CASTDRVSPLHF; CDR3nt: TGTGCCAGCACCGACAGGGTATCACCCCTCCACTTT
v_gene: TRBV10-3; j_gene: TRBJ2-5; d_gene: NA; abundance: NA; CDR3aa: CAIRADRLGETQYF; CDR3nt: TGTGCCATCAGGGCCGACAGGTTAGGAGAGACCCAGTACTTC
v_gene: TRBV11-2; j_gene: TRBJ1-5; d_gene: TRBD1; abundance: NA; CDR3aa: CASSSIDRAKPQHF; CDR3nt: TGTGCCAGCAGCTCAATCGACAGGGCCAAGCCCCAGCATTTT
v_gene: TRBV28; j_gene: TRBJ1-1; d_gene: NA; abundance: NA; CDR3aa: CASSFYSEAFF; CDR3nt: TGTGCCAGCAGTTTCTACTCTGAAGCTTTCTTT
v_gene: TRBV12-3/TRBV12-4; j_gene: TRBJ2-7; d_gene: TRBD1; abundance: NA; CDR3aa: CASRGQALKQYF; CDR3nt: TGTGCCAGCAGGGGACAGGCTCTCAAGCAGTACTTC
v_gene: TRBV27; j_gene: TRBJ1-2; d_gene: TRBD1; abundance: NA; CDR3aa: CANQKGGKLELAYGYTF; CDR3nt: TGTGCCAACCAGAAAGGGGGCAAGCTTGAATTGGCTTATGGCTACACCTTC
v_gene: TRBV7-9; j_gene: TRBJ1-2; d_gene: NA; abundance: few; CDR3aa: CASRWGQGGYTF; CDR3nt: TGTGCCAGCAGGTGGGGGCAGGGTGGCTACACCTTC
v_gene: TRBV29-1; j_gene: TRBJ2-1; d_gene: TRBD1; abundance: NA; CDR3aa: CSHPGTVSYNEQFF; CDR3nt: TGCAGTCACCCCGGGACAGTCTCCTACAATGAGCAGTTCTTC
v_gene: TRBV6-6; j_gene: TRBJ2-5; d_gene: TRBD2; abundance: NA; CDR3aa: CASSPTSALRKTQYF; CDR3nt: TGTGCCAGCAGTCCTACTAGCGCCCTTAGAAAGACCCAGTACTTC
v_gene: TRBV30; j_gene: TRBJ1-5; d_gene: NA; abundance: NA; CDR3aa: CAAGRDVYSNQPQHF; CDR3nt: TGTGCCGCGGGCCGCGACGTCTATAGCAATCAGCCCCAGCATTTT
v_gene: TRBV2; j_gene: TRBJ1-3; d_gene: NA; abundance: once; CDR3aa: CASSPLRQGNTIYF; CDR3nt: TGTGCCAGCAGTCCGCTGAGACAGGGAAACACCATATATTTT
v_gene: TRBV29-1; j_gene: TRBJ2-3; d_gene: NA; abundance: once; CDR3aa: CSAAAIDTQYF; CDR3nt: TGCAGCGCTGCGGCGATAGATACGCAGTATTTT
v_gene: TRBV9; j_gene: TRBJ2-3; d_gene: NA; abundance: NA; CDR3aa: CASNIGGGPDTQYF; CDR3nt: TGTGCCAGCAATATTGGCGGGGGCCCGGATACGCAGTATTTT
v_gene: TRBV19; j_gene: TRBJ1-6; d_gene: NA; abundance: few; CDR3aa: CASRRRGGTAGNSPLHF; CDR3nt: TGTGCCAGTAGACGCCGTGGTGGCACAGCCGGTAATTCACCCCTCCACTTT
v_gene: TRBV5-1; j_gene: TRBJ1-2; d_gene: TRBD1; abundance: NA; CDR3aa: CASSRGPGQGPGGYTF; CDR3nt: TGCGCCAGCAGCCGGGGACCGGGACAGGGCCCGGGTGGCTACACCTTC
v_gene: TRBV5-1; j_gene: TRBJ2-1; d_gene: NA; abundance: NA; CDR3aa: CASSFLQDNEQFF; CDR3nt: TGCGCCAGCAGCTTTTTACAGGATAATGAGCAGTTCTTC
v_gene: TRBV7-9; j_gene: TRBJ1-2; d_gene: NA; abundance: NA; CDR3aa: CASRKDRNYGYTF; CDR3nt: TGTGCCAGCAGGAAGGACAGAAACTATGGCTACACCTTC
v_gene: TRBV7-2; j_gene: TRBJ1-4; d_gene: TRBD1; abundance: NA; CDR3aa: CASRPGQGAIKLFF; CDR3nt: TGTGCCAGCAGGCCGGGACAGGGGGCGATAAAACTGTTTTTT
v_gene: TRBV5-1; j_gene: TRBJ2-3; d_gene: NA; abundance: NA; CDR3aa: CASLYGSTRTDTQYF; CDR3nt: TGCGCCAGCTTGTACGGGTCTACAAGAACAGATACGCAGTATTTT